This T cell receptor beta chain appears in the sequencing data of a study of vaccination and CD4 T cells after COVID-19. CDR1 and CDR2 (germline): SGHRS, YFSETQ. V trimming: 2 bases; J trimming: 6 bases; junction bases outside the gene matches: 4. CDR3 length: 14 amino acids. Sequence data for DNA of cultured CD4+ T cells were generated by the Oncomine TCR Beta short-read assay. In TCRdb, the PCR reads were re-called with MiXCR into one record per CDR3 protein. The sample holds approximately 3,600 distinct CDR3 sequences, approximately 24% seen once. This clonotype was observed a few times. Its antigen is unknown. Specified treatment: roughly nine-day PBMC culture with coronavirus spike peptide pools or control peptides (ViraFEST assay). The collection of CD4+ T cells from the unexposed donor took place before the COVID-19 pandemic (2011-2018).

The chain combines TRBV5-1 with TRBJ2-7; the match to TRBD2 covers 11 bases. Sequencing input: CD4+ T cells from blood, cultured in vitro. The sequence came from a human donor in good health. This CDR3 reads CASSFSGGGFEQYF. The CDR3 nucleotides are TGCGCCAGCAGCTTTAGCGGGGGGGGTTTCGAGCAGTACTTC.